The 16 T cell receptor beta chains reported below all come from one sample, sequenced in a study of blood T cell repertoires in COVID-19. Using immunoSEQ multiplex PCR, the repertoire was profiled, and TCRdb retains in-frame clones only, with some absent. The sample carries about 99,000 clones, 89% recorded once. What was sequenced was peripheral blood. The receptor set was obtained from a woman aged 55-70 years with acute or convalescent COVID-19.

This chain connects TRBV6-5 to TRBJ1-1; no clear D gene. V gave up 2 bases and J gave up 3 bases, with 7 bases separating them. Germline V gene lookup returns CDR1 MNHEY and CDR2 SVGAGI. The CDR3 is made up of 13 amino acids. The CDR3 reads CASSYNYDTEAFF. CDR3 sequence (DNA): TGTGCCAGCAGTTACAACTACGACACTGAAGCTTTCTTT.

The gene calls are TRBV13 and TRBJ2-7; perhaps TRBD2 as D (6 bases). The V end lost 3 bases, the J end lost 6 bases, and 24 bases lay between the germline ends. This CDR3 region has 17 residues. CDR1 and CDR2 from the germline V gene are PRHDT and FYEKMQ (reference sequence). In DNA, the CDR3 is TGTGCCAGCAGCTTTCGGGGGACGCCCCTAGGGGACTGCGAGCAGTACGTC. Translated, it gives CASSFRGTPLGDCEQYV.

The V call is TRBV6-5, the J call TRBJ2-1; possibly TRBD2 for D (5 bases). This CDR3 has 14 residues. The V gene lost 7 bases and the J gene lost 8 bases, with 18 bases spanning the gap. Germline CDR1 MNHEY, CDR2 SVGAGI. The CDR3 DNA sequence: TGTGCCAGCACCCCATTAGGAGGAATCTATGAGCAGTTCTTC. As protein: CASTPLGGIYEQFF.

The chain carries TRBV9 and TRBJ1-3; D unresolved. CDR1 SGDLS and CDR2 YYNGEE come from the germline V gene. This CDR3 contains 15 residues. The germline V and J ends were trimmed by 2 bases and 3 bases, with 12 bases remaining between them. The CDR3 nucleotides read TGTGCCAGCAGCGTGGAGGGAGTGGTTGGAAACACCATATATTTT. Protein: CASSVEGVVGNTIYF.

The chain combines TRBV12-3 or TRBV12-4 with TRBJ2-2; D perhaps matches TRBD1 (7 bases). The CDR3 is 13 amino acids. V gave up 8 bases and J gave up 6 bases, with 13 bases separating them. CDR3 coding DNA: TGTGCCAGCGGAGGGGGCTTCGCCGGGGAGCTGTTTTTT. Translated: CASGGGFAGELFF.

The chain is built from TRBV29-1 and TRBJ2-3, with 9 positions matching TRBD2. V lost 4 bases to trimming and J lost 2 bases; unmatched junction nucleotides: 7. Germline loops: CDR1 SQVTM, CDR2 ANQGSEA. This CDR3 region has 15 residues. In DNA form, the CDR3 reads TGCAGCGTTGGGTTAGCGGGAGACTACACAGATACGCAGTATTTT. Its protein product is CSVGLAGDYTDTQYF.

The chain recombines TRBV27 with TRBJ2-6, with TRBD2 matching over 7 bases. The CDR3 totals 16 residues. Germline lookup yields CDR1 MNHEY and CDR2 SMNVEV (reference sequence). With 3 bases clipped from V and 2 bases from J, the junction kept 4 bases outside the gene matches. The CDR3 DNA reads as TGTGCCAGCAGTTTCGGCGGGAGTGCTGGGGCCAACGTCCTGACTTTC. Its translation is CASSFGGSAGANVLTF.

This chain joins TRBV5-4 and TRBJ2-2, with 12 bases fitting TRBD2. The CDR3 has 16 amino acids. With 2 bases clipped from V and 6 bases from J, the junction kept 5 bases outside the gene matches. The germline CDR1 and CDR2 sequences are SGHNT and YYREEE (reference sequence). In nucleotides, the CDR3 is TGTGCCAGCAGCTTCCCTAGCGGGAGGGTGTCCGGGGAGCTGTTTTTT. Encoded protein: CASSFPSGRVSGELFF. Variable domain in full (rest from reference TRBV5-4 and TRBJ2-2): ETGVTQSPTHLIKTRGQQVTLRCSSQSGHNTVSWYQQALGQGPQFIFQYYREEENGRGNFPPRFSGLQFPNYSSELNVNALELDDSALYLCASSFPSGRVSGELFFGEGSRLTVL.

The chain couples TRBV10-2 to TRBJ2-7; D call uncertain. Germline V gene data show CDR1 as WSHSY and CDR2 as SAAADI. The CDR3 covers 15 residues. Trimming stripped 5 bases from V and 2 bases from J, with 16 bases between. The CDR3 DNA is TGCGCCAGCAGTCGAGGAGTGACCGAGACCTACGAGCAGTACGTC. Translated: CASSRGVTETYEQYV.

The chain combines TRBV29-1 with TRBJ1-1, with a tentative D call TRBD1 (5 bases). The CDR3 consists of 12 residues. The V gene's germline CDR1 is SQVTM and CDR2 ANQGSEA. V dropped 1 base and J dropped 4 bases, with 7 bases sitting between them. The CDR3 loop reads CSVEVGRTEAFF. The DNA for the CDR3 is TGCAGCGTTGAAGTGGGGCGCACTGAAGCTTTCTTT.

The chain links TRBV18 to TRBJ2-7, with 10 bases lining up with TRBD1. The CDR3 is made up of 14 amino acids. The V segment lost 2 bases and the J segment 6 bases; nucleotides outside the gene matches: 4. Germline CDR1 reads KGHSH; CDR2 reads LQKENI. The CDR3 bases are TGTGCCAGCTCACCAAAGACAGGGGGCGCCGAGCAGTACGTC. The encoded protein is CASSPKTGGAEQYV.

The V and J genes are TRBV6-5 and TRBJ1-2; no firm D call. Deletions cut 6 bases from V and 4 bases from J, with 12 bases between. The CDR3 covers 13 residues. Germline V gene data show CDR1 as MNHEY and CDR2 as SVGAGI. In DNA form, the CDR3 reads TGTGCCAGCAGCACGGACTTCAGCTATGGCTACACCTTC. Its translation: CASSTDFSYGYTF.

This clone has only one observation. The chain carries TRBV3-1 (or the pseudogene TRBV3-2) and TRBJ2-3; TRBD2 matches 8 bases. With 4 bases clipped from V and 3 bases from J, the junction kept 6 bases outside the gene matches. The germline V gene has CDR1 LGHDT and CDR2 YNNKEL (reference sequence). The CDR3 is 15 residues long. The chain's CDR3 is CASSPRTSWTDTQYF. CDR3 bases: TGTGCCAGCAGCCCTCGGACTAGCTGGACAGATACGCAGTATTTT.

The gene calls are TRBV2 and TRBJ2-5, with D tentatively TRBD2 (5 bases). The V gene lost 4 bases and the J gene lost 2 bases, with 8 bases spanning the gap. This CDR3 has 13 residues. Germline V CDR1 and CDR2: SNHLY, FYNNEI. CDR3 sequence reads: CASSASRQETQYF. The CDR3 DNA reads as TGTGCCAGCAGTGCTAGCCGGCAAGAGACCCAGTACTTC.

The chain uses TRBV28 and TRBJ1-3; 7 nucleotides line up with TRBD1. The V gene end was trimmed by 4 bases and the J gene end by 4 bases; junction bases not matched to a gene: 7. The germline CDR1 and CDR2 sequences are MDHEN and SYDVKM. The CDR3 is 15 residues long. The CDR3 is CASSSRGLQGNTIYF. The CDR3, as DNA: TGTGCCAGCAGTTCAAGGGGGCTTCAGGGAAACACCATATATTTT.

J is TRBJ1-5 and V is TRBV7-2; 11 bases line up with TRBD1. V lost 5 bases to trimming and J lost 7 bases; unmatched junction nucleotides: 4. There are 14 residues in the CDR3. Germline V gives CDR1 SGHTA, CDR2 FQGNSA. The CDR3 is CASSRTGGGQPQHF. The DNA for the CDR3 is TGTGCCAGCAGCAGGACAGGGGGCGGGCAGCCCCAGCATTTT. Combining the CDR3 with reference TRBV7-2 and TRBJ1-5 gives the whole variable domain GAGVSQSPSNKVTEKGKDVELRCDPISGHTALYWYRQSLGQGLEFLIYFQGNSAPDKSGLPSDRFSAERTGGSVSTLTIQRTQQEDSAVYLCASSRTGGGQPQHFGDGTRLSIL.